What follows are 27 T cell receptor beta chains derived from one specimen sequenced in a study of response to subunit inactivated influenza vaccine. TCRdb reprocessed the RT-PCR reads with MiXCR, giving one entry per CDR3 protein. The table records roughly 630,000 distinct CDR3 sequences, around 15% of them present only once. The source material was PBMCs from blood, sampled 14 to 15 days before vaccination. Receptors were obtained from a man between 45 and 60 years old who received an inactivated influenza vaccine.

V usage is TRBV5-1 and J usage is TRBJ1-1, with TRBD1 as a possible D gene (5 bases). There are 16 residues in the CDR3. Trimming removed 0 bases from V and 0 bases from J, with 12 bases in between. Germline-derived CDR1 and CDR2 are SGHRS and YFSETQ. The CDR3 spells CASSLVGGAVNTEAFF. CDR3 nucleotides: TGCGCCAGCAGCTTGGTCGGTGGGGCCGTGAACACTGAAGCTTTCTTT.

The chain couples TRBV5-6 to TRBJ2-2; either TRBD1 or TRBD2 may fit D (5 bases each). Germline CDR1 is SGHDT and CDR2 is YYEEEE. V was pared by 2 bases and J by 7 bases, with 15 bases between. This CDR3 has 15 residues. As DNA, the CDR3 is TGTGCCAGCAGCTTCGGTTGGGGGTCCGGCGGGGAGCTGTTTTTT. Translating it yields CASSFGWGSGGELFF.

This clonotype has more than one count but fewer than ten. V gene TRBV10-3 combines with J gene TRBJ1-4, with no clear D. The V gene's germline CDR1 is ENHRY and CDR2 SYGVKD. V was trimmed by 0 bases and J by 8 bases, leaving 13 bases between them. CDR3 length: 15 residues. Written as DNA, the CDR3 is TGTGCCATCAGTGAGTCGTCACCCCGTAGCGAAAAACTGTTTTTT. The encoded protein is CAISESSPRSEKLFF.

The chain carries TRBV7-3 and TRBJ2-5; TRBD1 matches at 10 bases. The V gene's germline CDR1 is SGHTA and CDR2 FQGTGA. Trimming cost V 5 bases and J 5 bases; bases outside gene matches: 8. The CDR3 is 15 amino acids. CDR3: CASSSPTGGRETQYF. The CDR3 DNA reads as TGTGCCAGCAGCAGCCCGACAGGGGGCAGGGAGACCCAGTACTTC.

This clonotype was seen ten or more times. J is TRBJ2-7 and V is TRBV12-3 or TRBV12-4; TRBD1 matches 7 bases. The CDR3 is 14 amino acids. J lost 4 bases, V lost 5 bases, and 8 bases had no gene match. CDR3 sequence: CASSVTGTDYEQYF. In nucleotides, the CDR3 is TGTGCCAGCAGTGTGACCGGGACAGATTACGAGCAGTACTTC.

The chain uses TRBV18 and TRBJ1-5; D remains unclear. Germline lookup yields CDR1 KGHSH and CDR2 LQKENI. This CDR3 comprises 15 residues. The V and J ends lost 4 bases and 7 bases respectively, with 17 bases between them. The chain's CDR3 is CASSLAVASGQPQHF. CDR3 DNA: TGTGCCAGCTCACTGGCAGTGGCGTCGGGCCAGCCCCAGCATTTT.

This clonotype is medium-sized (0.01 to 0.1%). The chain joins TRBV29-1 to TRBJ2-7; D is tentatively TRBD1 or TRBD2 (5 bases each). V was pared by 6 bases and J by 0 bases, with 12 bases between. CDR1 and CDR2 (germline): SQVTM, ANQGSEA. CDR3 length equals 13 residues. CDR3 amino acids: CSVGDVFSYEQYF. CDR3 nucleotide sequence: TGCAGCGTCGGGGACGTTTTCTCCTACGAGCAGTACTTC.

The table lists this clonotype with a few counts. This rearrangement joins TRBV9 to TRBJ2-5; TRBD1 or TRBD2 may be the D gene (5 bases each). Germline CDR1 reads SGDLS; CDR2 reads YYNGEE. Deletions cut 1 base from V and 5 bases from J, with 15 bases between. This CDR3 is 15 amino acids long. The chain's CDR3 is CASSVRDRHGETQYF. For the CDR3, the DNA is TGTGCCAGCAGCGTAAGGGACCGGCACGGGGAGACCCAGTACTTC. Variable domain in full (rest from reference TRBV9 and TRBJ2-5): DSGVTQTPKHLITATGQRVTLRCSPRSGDLSVYWYQQSLDQGLQFLIQYYNGEERAKGNILERFSAQQFPDLHSELNLSSLELGDSALYFCASSVRDRHGETQYFGPGTRLLVL.

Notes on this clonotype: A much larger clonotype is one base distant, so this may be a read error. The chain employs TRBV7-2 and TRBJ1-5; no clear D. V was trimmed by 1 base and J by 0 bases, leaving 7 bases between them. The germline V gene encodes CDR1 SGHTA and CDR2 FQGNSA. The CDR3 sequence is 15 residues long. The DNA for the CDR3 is TGTGCCAGCAGCTTAGGCAGGCGTAGCAATCAGCCCCAGCATTTT. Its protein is CASSLGRRSNQPQHF.

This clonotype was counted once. CDR3 amino acids: CASNSNLNEQFF. In DNA, the CDR3 is TGTGCCAGCAATTCAAATCTCAATGAGCAGTTCTTC. This sequence joins TRBV12-3 or TRBV12-4 and TRBJ2-1; D not resolved. With 7 bases removed from V and 6 bases from J, the gap between germline ends came to 10 bases. This CDR3 contains 12 residues.

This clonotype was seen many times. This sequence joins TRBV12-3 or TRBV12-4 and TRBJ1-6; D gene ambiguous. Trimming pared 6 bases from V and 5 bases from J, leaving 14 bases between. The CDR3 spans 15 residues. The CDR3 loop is CASSPGSLHNSPLHF. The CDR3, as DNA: TGTGCCAGCAGCCCAGGAAGTCTTCATAATTCACCCCTCCACTTT.

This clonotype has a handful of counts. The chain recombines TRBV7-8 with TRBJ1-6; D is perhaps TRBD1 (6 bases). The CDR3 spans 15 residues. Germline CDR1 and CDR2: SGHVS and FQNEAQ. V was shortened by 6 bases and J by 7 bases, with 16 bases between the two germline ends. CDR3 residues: CASRILRDTNSPLHF. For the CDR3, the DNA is TGTGCCAGCAGAATCCTACGGGACACGAATTCACCCCTCCACTTT.

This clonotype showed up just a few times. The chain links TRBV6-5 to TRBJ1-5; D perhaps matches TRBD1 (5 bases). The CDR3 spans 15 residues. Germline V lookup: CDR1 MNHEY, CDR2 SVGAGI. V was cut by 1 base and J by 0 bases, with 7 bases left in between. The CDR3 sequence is CASSYLGVSNQPQHF. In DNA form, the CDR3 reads TGTGCCAGCAGTTACTTGGGGGTTAGCAATCAGCCCCAGCATTTT.

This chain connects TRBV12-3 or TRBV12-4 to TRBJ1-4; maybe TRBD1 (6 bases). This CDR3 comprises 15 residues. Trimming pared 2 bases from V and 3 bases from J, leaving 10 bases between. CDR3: CASSLQGLANEKLFF. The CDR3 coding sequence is TGTGCCAGCAGTTTACAGGGGTTGGCTAATGAAAAACTGTTTTTT.

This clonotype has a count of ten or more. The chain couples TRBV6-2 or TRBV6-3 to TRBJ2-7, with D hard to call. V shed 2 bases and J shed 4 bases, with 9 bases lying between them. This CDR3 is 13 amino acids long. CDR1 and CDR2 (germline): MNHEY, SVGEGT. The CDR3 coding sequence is TGTGCCAGCAGTTACCCGGAGAAGTACGAGCAGTACTTC. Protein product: CASSYPEKYEQYF.

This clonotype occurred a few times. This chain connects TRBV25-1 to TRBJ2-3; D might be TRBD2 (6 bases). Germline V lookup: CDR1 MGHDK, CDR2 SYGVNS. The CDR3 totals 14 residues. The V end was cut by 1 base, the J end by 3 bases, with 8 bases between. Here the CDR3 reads CASSEWGTTDTQYF. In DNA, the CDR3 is TGTGCCAGCAGTGAATGGGGGACTACAGATACGCAGTATTTT.

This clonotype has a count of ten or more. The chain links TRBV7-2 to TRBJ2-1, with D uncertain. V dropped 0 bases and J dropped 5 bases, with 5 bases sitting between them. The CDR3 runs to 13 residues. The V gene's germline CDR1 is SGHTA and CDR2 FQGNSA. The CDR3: CASSLARNNEQFF. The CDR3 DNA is TGTGCCAGCAGCTTAGCCAGGAACAATGAGCAGTTCTTC.

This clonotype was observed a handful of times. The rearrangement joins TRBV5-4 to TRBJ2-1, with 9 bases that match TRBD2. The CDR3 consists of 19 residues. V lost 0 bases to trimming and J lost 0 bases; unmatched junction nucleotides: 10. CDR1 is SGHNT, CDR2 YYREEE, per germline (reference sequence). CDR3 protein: CASSLVPAGGSSSYNEQFF. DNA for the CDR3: TGTGCCAGCAGCTTGGTTCCAGCGGGGGGTTCTAGCTCCTACAATGAGCAGTTCTTC.

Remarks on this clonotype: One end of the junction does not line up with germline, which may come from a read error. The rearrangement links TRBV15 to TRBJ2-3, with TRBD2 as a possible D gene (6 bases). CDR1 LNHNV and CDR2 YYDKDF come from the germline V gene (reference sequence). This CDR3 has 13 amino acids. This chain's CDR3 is CATSPNGGDRQYF. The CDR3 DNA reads TGTGCCACCAGCCCCAACGGAGGGGATAGGCAGTATTTT.

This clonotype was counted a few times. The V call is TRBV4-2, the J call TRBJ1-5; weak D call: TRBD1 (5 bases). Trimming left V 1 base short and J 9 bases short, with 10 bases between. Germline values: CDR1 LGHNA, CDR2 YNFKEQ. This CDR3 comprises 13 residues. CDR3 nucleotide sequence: TGTGCCAGCAGCCAAGGGACCGGGGCGCCCCAGCATTTT. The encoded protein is CASSQGTGAPQHF.

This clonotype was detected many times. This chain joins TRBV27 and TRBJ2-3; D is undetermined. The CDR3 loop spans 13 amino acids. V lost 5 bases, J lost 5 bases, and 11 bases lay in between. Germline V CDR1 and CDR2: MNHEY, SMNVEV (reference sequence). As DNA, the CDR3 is TGTGCCAGCAGTCCGTCTTGGGGAGATACGCAGTATTTT. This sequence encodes CASSPSWGDTQYF.

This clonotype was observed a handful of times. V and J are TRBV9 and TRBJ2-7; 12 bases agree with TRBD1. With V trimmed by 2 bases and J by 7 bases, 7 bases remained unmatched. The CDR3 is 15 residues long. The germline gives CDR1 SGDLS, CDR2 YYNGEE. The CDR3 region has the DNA TGTGCCAGCAGCGTTGGGACAGGGGGCGCGGGAGAGCAGTACTTC. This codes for CASSVGTGGAGEQYF.

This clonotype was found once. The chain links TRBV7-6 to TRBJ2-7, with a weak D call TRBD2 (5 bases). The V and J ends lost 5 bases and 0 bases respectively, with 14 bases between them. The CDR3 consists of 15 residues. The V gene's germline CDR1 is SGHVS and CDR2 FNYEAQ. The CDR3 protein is CASSRTGILSYEQYF. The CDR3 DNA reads TGTGCCAGCAGCCGAACCGGGATCCTCTCCTACGAGCAGTACTTC.

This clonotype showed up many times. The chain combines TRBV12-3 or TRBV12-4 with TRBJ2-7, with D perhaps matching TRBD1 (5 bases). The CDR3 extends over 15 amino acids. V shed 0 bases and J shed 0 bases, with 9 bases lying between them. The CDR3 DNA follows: TGTGCCAGCAGTTTAGCGCCAGGGCACTCCTACGAGCAGTACTTC. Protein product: CASSLAPGHSYEQYF.

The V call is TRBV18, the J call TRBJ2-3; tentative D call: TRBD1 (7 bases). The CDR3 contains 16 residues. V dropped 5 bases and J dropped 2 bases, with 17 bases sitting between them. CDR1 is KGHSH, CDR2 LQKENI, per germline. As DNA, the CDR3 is TGTGCCAGCTCAGCCAGGGGGACTGGGGACACAGATACGCAGTATTTT. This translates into CASSARGTGDTDTQYF.

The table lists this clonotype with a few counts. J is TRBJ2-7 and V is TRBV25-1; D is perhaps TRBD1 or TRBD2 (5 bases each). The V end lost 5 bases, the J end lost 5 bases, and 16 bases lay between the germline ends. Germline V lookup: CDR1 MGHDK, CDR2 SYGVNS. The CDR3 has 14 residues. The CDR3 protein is CASSNRDGRDEQYF. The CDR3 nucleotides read TGTGCCAGCAGTAACCGGGACGGAAGAGACGAGCAGTACTTC.

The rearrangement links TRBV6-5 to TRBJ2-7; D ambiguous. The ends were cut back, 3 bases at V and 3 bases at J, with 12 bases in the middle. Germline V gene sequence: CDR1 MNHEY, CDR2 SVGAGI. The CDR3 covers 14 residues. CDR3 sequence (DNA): TGTGCCAGCAGTTATGGATTTGGGCACTACGAGCAGTACTTC. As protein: CASSYGFGHYEQYF.